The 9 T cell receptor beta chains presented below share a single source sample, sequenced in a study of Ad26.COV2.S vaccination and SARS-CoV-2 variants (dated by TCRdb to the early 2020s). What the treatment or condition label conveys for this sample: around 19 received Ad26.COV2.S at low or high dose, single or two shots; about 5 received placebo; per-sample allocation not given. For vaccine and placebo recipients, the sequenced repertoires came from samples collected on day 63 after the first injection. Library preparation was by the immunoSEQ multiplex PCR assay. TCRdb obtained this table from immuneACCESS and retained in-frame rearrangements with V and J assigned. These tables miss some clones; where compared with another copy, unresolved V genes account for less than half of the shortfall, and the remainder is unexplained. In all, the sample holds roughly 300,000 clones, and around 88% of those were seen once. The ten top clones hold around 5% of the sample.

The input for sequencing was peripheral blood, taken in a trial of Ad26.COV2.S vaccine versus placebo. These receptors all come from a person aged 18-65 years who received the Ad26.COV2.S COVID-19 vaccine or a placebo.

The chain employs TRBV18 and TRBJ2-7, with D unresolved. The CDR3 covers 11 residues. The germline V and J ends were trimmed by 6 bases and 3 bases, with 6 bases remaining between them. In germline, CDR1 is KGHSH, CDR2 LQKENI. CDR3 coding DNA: TGTGCCAGCTCGAAGGACTACGAGCAGTACTTC. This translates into CASSKDYEQYF.

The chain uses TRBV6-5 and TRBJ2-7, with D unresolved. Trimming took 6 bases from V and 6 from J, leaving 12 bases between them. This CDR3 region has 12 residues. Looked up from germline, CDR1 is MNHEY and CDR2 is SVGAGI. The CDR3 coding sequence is TGTGCCAGCAGCTCCTCTTTTAGCGAGCAGTACTTC. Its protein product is CASSSSFSEQYF.

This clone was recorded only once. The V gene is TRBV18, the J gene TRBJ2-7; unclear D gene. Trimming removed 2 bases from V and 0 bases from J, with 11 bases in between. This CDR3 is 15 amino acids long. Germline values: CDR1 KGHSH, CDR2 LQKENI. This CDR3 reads CASSPSQSSSYEQYF. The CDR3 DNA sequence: TGTGCCAGCTCACCAAGTCAGTCGAGCTCCTACGAGCAGTACTTC.

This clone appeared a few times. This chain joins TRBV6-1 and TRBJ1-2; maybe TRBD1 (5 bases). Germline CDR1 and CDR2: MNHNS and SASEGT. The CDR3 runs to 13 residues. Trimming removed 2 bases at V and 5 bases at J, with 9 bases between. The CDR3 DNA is TGTGCCAGCAGTGAACAGGGTTTTTATGGCTACACCTTC. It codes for CASSEQGFYGYTF.

The CDR3 reads CASSQERDPGEPDTQYF. Written as DNA, the CDR3 is TGCGCCAGCAGCCAAGAGAGGGACCCCGGGGAGCCAGATACGCAGTATTTT. The chain joins TRBV4-1 to TRBJ2-3; D may correspond to TRBD1 or TRBD2 (5 bases each). Germline CDR1 is MGHRA and CDR2 is YSYEKL. CDR3 size: 17 residues. The V end lost 0 bases, the J end lost 4 bases, and 17 bases lay between the germline ends.

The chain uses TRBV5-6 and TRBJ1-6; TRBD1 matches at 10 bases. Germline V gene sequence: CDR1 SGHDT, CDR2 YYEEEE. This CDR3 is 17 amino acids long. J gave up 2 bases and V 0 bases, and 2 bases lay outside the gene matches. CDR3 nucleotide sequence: TGTGCCAGCAGCTTGGTGGGACAGGGGACCTATAATTCACCCCTCCACTTT. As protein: CASSLVGQGTYNSPLHF.

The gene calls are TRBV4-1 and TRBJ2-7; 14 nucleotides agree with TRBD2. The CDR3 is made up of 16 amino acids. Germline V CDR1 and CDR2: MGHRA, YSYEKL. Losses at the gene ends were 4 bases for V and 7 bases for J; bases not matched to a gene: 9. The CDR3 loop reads CASSPGTSGSIWEQYF. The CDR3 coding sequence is TGCGCCAGCAGCCCAGGGACTAGCGGGAGTATATGGGAGCAGTACTTC.

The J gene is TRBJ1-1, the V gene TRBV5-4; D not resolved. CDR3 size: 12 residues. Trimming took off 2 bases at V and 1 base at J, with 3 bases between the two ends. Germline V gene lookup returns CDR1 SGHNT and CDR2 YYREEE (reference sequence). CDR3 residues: CASSFWNTEAFF. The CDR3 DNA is TGTGCCAGCAGCTTCTGGAACACTGAAGCTTTCTTT.

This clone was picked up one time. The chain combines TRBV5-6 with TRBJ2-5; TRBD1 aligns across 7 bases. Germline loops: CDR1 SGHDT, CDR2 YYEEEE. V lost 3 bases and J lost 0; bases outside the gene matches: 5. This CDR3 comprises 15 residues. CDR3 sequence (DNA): TGTGCCAGCAGCTCTCTCGACAGGGACCAAGAGACCCAGTACTTC. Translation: CASSSLDRDQETQYF.